This TCR beta chain comes out of a study of blood T cell repertoires in COVID-19. Across the study: The United States, Italy and Spain were the sources of the acute and convalescent COVID-19 samples.

Per the germline V gene, CDR1 is MGHRA and CDR2 is YSYEKL. The V and J ends lost 6 bases and 4 bases respectively, with 15 bases between them. CDR3 size: 14 residues. In the original processing: Amplification of reference gene primers provided the estimated nucleated cell counts. Using immunoSEQ multiplex PCR, the repertoire was profiled, and TCRdb retains in-frame clones only, with some absent. V and J calls plus clone size are reproduced from that table; the DNA served to infer D and trimming. The table includes 150,000 to 200,000 clones, roughly nine tenths detected once. The receptor's source is a man aged 18 to 35 with acute or convalescent COVID-19. Source material: peripheral blood. The chain combines TRBV4-1 with TRBJ1-1; possible D gene TRBD1, 5 bases. The CDR3 loop is CASRALAGPTEAFF. The DNA for the CDR3 is TGCGCCAGCAGGGCGTTGGCAGGGCCCACTGAAGCTTTCTTT.